Reported below is one TCR beta chain. There is no known antigen for this receptor. The CDR3 is cut off 3 residues early in the read; its end comes from the germline J gene. The immunoSEQ assay used multiplex PCR to amplify TCR beta CDR3 regions from an average of around 1,200 ng of genomic DNA per sample. Primer bias was corrected in the assay by using a complete synthetic TCR repertoire to establish an amplification baseline. The amplicons were sequenced on the Illumina platform. Regarding the original processing steps: Error correction of the sequences involved clustering with frequency ratios plus a modified nearest-neighbor algorithm, after which the sequences were analyzed in the immunoSEQ Analyzer using IMGT gene definitions. TCR richness and evenness were averaged over 20 rarefaction repeats at each rarefaction depth, excluding samples with fewer sequences than the depth. Wilcoxon rank sum tests with FDR correction were used to compare V, D and J gene relative abundances between the groups. In the blinded duplicates, the intraclass correlation was approximately 95% for TCR richness and averaged around 78% across 60 to 70 gene segments. TCRdb carries this immuneACCESS record with in-frame sequences only. Its versions omit some clonotypes, under half of them owing to an unresolved V gene in the studies checked, with the rest unexplained. The V and J calls and clone size come from that table; D and trimming were worked out from the DNA. The sample table includes more than 30,000 clones. 3.7% of the sample is taken by the ten largest.

Sequences DFQATT (CDR1) and SNEGSKA (CDR2) are obtained from the germline V gene (reference sequence). Trimming accounts for 1 base at V and 0 bases at J, while the number of junction bases matched to no gene is 14. The CDR3, from cysteine to phenylalanine, totals 20 residues. The 51 bases shown cover part of the CDR3, and their frame starts at base 1. This sample stems from a study of T cells in women clearing cervical HPV infection (dated by TCRdb to 2016 to 2018). Turning to the overall study: The cases were 25 to 30 women with histologically confirmed HPV16-related CIN3 or worse, and 2 of those women had invasive cancers. The roughly 27 controls were women who cleared a single incident HPV16 infection within 12 months without developing precancer or cancer. Blood from cases was drawn at the visit where the lesion was first identified, while blood from controls was drawn once the infection was no longer detected. Among cases, blood sampling came a median of approximately 150 days after lesion detection, with an interquartile range of about 80 to 220 days. Because only a few women had HLA typing data, the possibility that HLA type acted as a confounder could not be ruled out. Nested within Costa Rica's Guanacaste HPV Natural History Study, an exploratory proof-of-principle case-control study compared TCR repertoires across cervical HPV16 outcomes. Cases and controls were matched on year of sample collection and on age within five years. A median age of approximately 30 years was observed in cases versus 37 to 45 in controls, and no significant differences in baseline characteristics were found. The parent cohort enrolled about 9,900 women aged 18 or older in Guanacaste, Costa Rica, in 1993 to 1994 and followed the women for seven years. Five blinded duplicates per group were added as quality controls, so that 60 or so samples were obtained: some 50 participants and some 10 replicates.

The paper's findings and limits, for the study overall: TCR repertoire richness was significantly higher in CIN3+ cases than in controls across sequencing depths, while evenness did not differ. Lower TRBV6-7 relative abundance was observed in cases than in controls (around 0.1% versus 0.15%; Bonferroni P = 0.0008). The cross-sectional design could not show whether associations preceded infection or resulted from it; effector/memory subsets and HPV-specific T cells were not isolated. T-cell numbers per sample were unknown, so richness differences could reflect varying T-cell content rather than repertoire biology. Random forest classifiers that combined richness and V gene abundances separated cases from controls with an estimated AUC of 0.83.

Every participant had a single incident cervical HPV16 infection, and prevalent HPV16 infections were excluded. Cervical HPV DNA was detected with MY09/MY11 PCR, and genotyping was done by dot-blot hybridization. Fifteen mL of heparinized blood were centrifuged, and the buffy coat was aliquoted, frozen at -30°C, then stored at -80°C. QIAGEN kits were used to extract genomic DNA from the buffy coat specimens. Material for sequencing was blood buffy coat. The chain employs TRBV20-1 and TRBJ2-6, and TRBD1 aligns with 8 junction nucleotides. The clonotype comes from a woman between 18 and 70 years old with a cervical HPV16 infection that either progressed to CIN3+ or cleared (not recorded which). CDR3 loop: CSARANRAQGDFSGANVLTF. The sequenced part of the CDR3 DNA is TGCAGTGCTAGAGCGAACCGCGCACAGGGGGACTTCTCTGGGGCCAACGTC.